This is a list of T cell receptor beta chains from one sample in a study of cytomegalovirus exposure and HLA in healthy donors. Only in-frame clones appear in the TCRdb table, and some are missing; sequencing was by immunoSEQ multiplex PCR. This table has over 100,000 clones, around four fifths appearing once. Sample: PBMCs. The receptors derive from a woman in her thirties or forties in good health and CMV-seropositive. CDR3s include the opening cysteine and the closing phenylalanine or tryptophan. A D gene is named only where the DNA matches it firmly. Some rows mark clone size as missing; the rest say once, few, many or name a class of expanded clone.

TRBV5-4	NA	NA	TRBJ2-2	TGTGCCAGCAGCCCCCGACAACAGGGCCGCGGGGAGCTGTTTTTT	CASSPRQQGRGELFF
TRBV5-4	TRBD2	NA	TRBJ2-7	TGTGCCAGCAGCCCTAGGCTAGCGGGGGTTCAGGTTGGCGAGCAGTACTTC	CASSPRLAGVQVGEQYF
TRBV6-6	NA	NA	TRBJ2-7	TGTGCCAGCAGTTACGACCAGGGGGGCGTGAGCGAGCAGTACTTC	CASSYDQGGVSEQYF
TRBV30	NA	NA	TRBJ2-5	TGTGCCTGGGGACAGATCAACCAAGAGACCCAGTACTTC	CAWGQINQETQYF
TRBV9	TRBD2	NA	TRBJ2-7	TGTGCCAGCAGCGTAGGAGGGACTAGCGGGGGGCACTACGAGCAGTACTTC	CASSVGGTSGGHYEQYF
TRBV2	NA	NA	TRBJ1-5	TGTGCCAGCAGCGGACAAATCAATAGCAATCAGCCCCAGCATTTT	CASSGQINSNQPQHF
TRBV6-6	NA	NA	TRBJ1-2	TGTGCCAGCATGGATACTACTAACTATGGCTACACCTTC	CASMDTTNYGYTF
TRBV7-2	TRBD1	once	TRBJ1-6	TGTGCCAGCAGCGTATACAGGGGGCCTTCGTTGAATTCACCCCTCCACTTT	CASSVYRGPSLNSPLHF
TRBV28	TRBD1	medium-sized	TRBJ1-5	TGTGCCAGCAGTTTAGGCTTAAAACCGGGACAGGGGCCCTTCCAGCCCCAGCATTTT	CASSLGLKPGQGPFQPQHF
TRBV28	TRBD2	NA	TRBJ2-7	TGTGCCAGCAGTCCTCCGGGACTAGCTATCTACGAGCAGTACTTC	CASSPPGLAIYEQYF
TRBV7-2	TRBD1	NA	TRBJ2-7	TGTGCCAGCAGCTTAGCGATGACAGGGGCCTACGAGCAGTACTTC	CASSLAMTGAYEQYF
TRBV21-1	NA	NA	TRBJ1-4	TGTGCCAGCAGCAAAGGAGGAAGAGGGGACAGGGGATACGCAACTAATGAAAAACTGTTTTTT	CASSKGGRGDRGYATNEKLFF
TRBV29-1	TRBD1	NA	TRBJ2-5	TGCAGCGTCCGAGGACAGGGGGCAATGGAGACCCAGTACTTC	CSVRGQGAMETQYF
TRBV2	NA	NA	TRBJ2-1	TGTGCCAGCAGTGAACAACAGAGCTCCTACAATGAGCAGTTCTTC	CASSEQQSSYNEQFF
TRBV9	NA	NA	TRBJ2-2	TGTGCCAGCACGTCAGGGATCCTTAGGGTTCCCGCGAACACCGGGGAGCTGTTTTTT	CASTSGILRVPANTGELFF